The clone carrying this TCR beta chain has ten or more counts. Its antigen is not identified. Germline values: CDR1 SGHNT, CDR2 YENEEA. With 5 bases clipped from V and 7 bases from J, the junction kept 16 bases outside the gene matches. The CDR3 contains 17 residues. One entry per CDR3 protein results from TCRdb running MiXCR on the reads. This sample has about 220,000 distinct CDR3 sequences, with around 40% found just once. The data belong to a study of T cell repertoires in cytomegalovirus infection. Turning to the study itself: It can be stated that public TCR beta signatures indicated CMV infection as well as a matching HLA type.

This chain joins TRBV11-3 and TRBJ2-3; 9 bases align to TRBD2. The receptor comes from a human donor in good health (CMV status not recorded). Some clones in this sample may be carry-over from other donors' samples. The specimen comprised CD8+ T cells from cultured PBMCs, sampled from culture after CMV antigen stimulation. The CDR3 loop is CASSNRAGRGGTNTQYF. The CDR3 DNA is TGTGCCAGCAGCAACAGGGCCGGGCGGGGGGGCACTAATACGCAGTATTTT. Full variable domain (missing parts from reference TRBV11-3 and TRBJ2-3): EAGVVQSPRYKIIEKKQPVAFWCNPISGHNTLYWYLQNLGQGPELLIRYENEEAVDDSQLPKDRFSAERLKGVDSTLKIQPAELGDSAVYLCASSNRAGRGGTNTQYFGPGTRLTVL.